The rows below give T cell receptor beta chains drawn from one sample of a study of response to subunit inactivated influenza vaccine. TCRdb re-analysed the RT-PCR reads in MiXCR, keeping a single row per CDR3 protein. The sample lists 170,000 or so distinct CDR3 sequences; roughly a tenth were seen once. Sequences were derived from CD8+ T cells sorted from PBMCs, sampled approximately 25 months after vaccination. All receptors come from a man between 45 and 75 years old who received an inactivated influenza vaccine. The CDR3 runs from the conserved cysteine through the conserved F or W. The D gene is left open where the match is weak. Rows may omit the clone size; those that give it use once, few, many or a size class.

v_call	j_call	d_call	clone_size	cdr3_nt	cdr3_aa
TRBV5-5	TRBJ2-7	TRBD1	few	TGTGCCAGCAGCTTTCACGACAGGGGTAATTACGAGCAGTACTTC	CASSFHDRGNYEQYF
TRBV4-1	TRBJ2-7	.	.	TGCGCCAGCAGCCAAGATAAATCCCAGGCCTTAAGGTACTTC	CASSQDKSQALRYF
TRBV20-1	TRBJ1-1	.	many	TGCAGTGCTAGAGATCTAATGAACACTGAAGCTTTCTTT	CSARDLMNTEAFF
TRBV29-1	TRBJ2-7	TRBD1	few	TGCAGCGTCCACCTCGGGACAGGGGACGAGCAGTACTTC	CSVHLGTGDEQYF
TRBV28	TRBJ2-1	.	many	TGTGCCAGCAGTTTGCTTCGGGAGCAGTTCTTC	CASSLLREQFF
TRBV29-1	TRBJ2-1	TRBD1	few	TGCAGCGGAGACAGGGGGCCGAACAATGAGCAGTTCTTC	CSGDRGPNNEQFF
TRBV27	TRBJ2-2	.	.	TGTGCCAGCAGTTTAGCCCCCGGCGGGGAGCTGTTTTTT	CASSLAPGGELFF
TRBV20-1	TRBJ1-1	.	.	TGCAGTGCTAGGGCGGTTCGGCAGGCGAACACTGAAGCTTTCTTT	CSARAVRQANTEAFF
TRBV12-3/TRBV12-4	TRBJ1-1	.	few	TGTGCCAGCAGTTTACAGTACCGCCCGGCTGAAGCTTTCTTT	CASSLQYRPAEAFF
TRBV9	TRBJ1-2	.	many	TGTGCCAGCAGCGAACCGCGGACGGATCCAAACTATGGCTACACCTTC	CASSEPRTDPNYGYTF
TRBV4-3	TRBJ2-1	TRBD2	few	TGCGCCAGCAGCCAGGGTAGCGGGTTCTACAATGAGCAGTTCTTC	CASSQGSGFYNEQFF
TRBV18	TRBJ2-5	.	.	TGTGCCAGCTCAACAATTGTCAACCAAGAGACCCAGTACTTC	CASSTIVNQETQYF
TRBV6-2/TRBV6-3	TRBJ2-1	.	.	TGTGCCAGCAGTTATTCTAGCGTGGGTGAGCAGTTCTTC	CASSYSSVGEQFF
TRBV10-3	TRBJ2-1	TRBD2	many	TGTGCCATCAGTGAGTCGACTCGTACTAGCGGGATCAATGAGCAGTTCTTC	CAISESTRTSGINEQFF
TRBV11-2	TRBJ2-2	.	few	TGTGCCAGCAGCTTAGATCTAGGGGCTGAGCTGTTTTTT	CASSLDLGAELFF
TRBV15	TRBJ1-5	.	once	TGTGCCACCAGCAGAGACGACAATTATCCCCAGCATTTT	CATSRDDNYPQHF
TRBV14	TRBJ2-5	.	.	TGTGCCAGCAGCCACGGGACGGACCCAAGGACCCAGTACTTC	CASSHGTDPRTQYF
TRBV7-9	TRBJ2-3	TRBD1	.	TGTGCCAGCAGCATACCAACGGGACAGGGGGCTGGAGATACGCAGTATTTT	CASSIPTGQGAGDTQYF
TRBV29-1	TRBJ2-1	.	few	TGCAGCGTTGAAAGGGCACTAGCTGAGGCCTACAATGAGCAGTTCTTC	CSVERALAEAYNEQFF
TRBV29-1	TRBJ1-2	TRBD1	.	TGCAGCGTTGAAGGTCGGCAGGGGGCTCTTGGCTATGGCTACACCTTC	CSVEGRQGALGYGYTF
TRBV11-1	TRBJ1-1	TRBD1	.	TGTGTCAGCAGCCCCGGGACAGGGTTGAACACTGAAGCTTTCTTT	CVSSPGTGLNTEAFF
TRBV7-9	TRBJ2-1	TRBD2	few	TGTGCCAGCAGCTTAGCTGGGGTGACTAGCGGGAGAAATGAGCAGTTCTTC	CASSLAGVTSGRNEQFF
TRBV4-1	TRBJ1-6	.	.	TGCGCCAGCAGCCAAGTTGGGGGAAATGGGGATTCACCCCTCCACTTT	CASSQVGGNGDSPLHF
TRBV9	TRBJ2-7	TRBD2	.	TGTGCCAGCAGCGTAGGGACTAGCGGTACCTACGAGCAGTACTTC	CASSVGTSGTYEQYF
TRBV19	TRBJ1-2	TRBD1	.	TGTGCCAGTAGCCGGGGACAGGGAGGAGGCTACACCTTC	CASSRGQGGGYTF
TRBV29-1	TRBJ2-7	.	.	TGCAGCGTGGCCGACTTATACGAGCAGTACTTC	CSVADLYEQYF
TRBV5-6	TRBJ2-3	TRBD2	.	TGTGCCAGCATCGAAATCACTAGCGGGGGGGCCGGAGATACGCAGTATTTT	CASIEITSGGAGDTQYF
TRBV28	TRBJ2-5	.	few	TGTGCCAGCAGTTTTCCGGGGCCCGGGGAGACCCAGTACTTC	CASSFPGPGETQYF
TRBV6-5	TRBJ2-5	.	many	TGTGCCAGCAGTTACTCGGGGGGGCCCACACGTTCCCAAAAGGAGACCCAGTACTTC	CASSYSGGPTRSQKETQYF
TRBV7-2	TRBJ2-4	.	.	TGTGCCAGCAGCTTACCTGGATCGCAAGCCAAAAACATTCAGTACTTC	CASSLPGSQAKNIQYF
TRBV30	TRBJ1-1	.	few	TGTGCCTGGATAAGCACAGCTATGAACACTGAAGCTTTCTTT	CAWISTAMNTEAFF
TRBV20-1	TRBJ2-3	.	.	TGCAGTGCTGAGATGGGTACACAACCGCAGTATTTT	CSAEMGTQPQYF
TRBV6-2/TRBV6-3	TRBJ2-2	.	many	TGTGCCAGCAGCCCCCCGGGACAGAACACCGGGGAGCTGTTTTTT	CASSPPGQNTGELFF
TRBV5-1	TRBJ2-7	TRBD1	few	TGCGCCAGCAGCACAGGAACAGGGGGCTTCGAGCAGTACTTC	CASSTGTGGFEQYF
TRBV12-3/TRBV12-4	TRBJ2-1	TRBD1	few	TGTGCCAGCAGTTTTTTAGGACAGGGACGTGGCAATGAGCAGTTCTTC	CASSFLGQGRGNEQFF
TRBV5-6	TRBJ1-6	.	.	TGTGCCAGCAGCTTGAGTATTCAGGGCACCTTCCACTTT	CASSLSIQGTFHF
TRBV7-9	TRBJ2-5	.	few	TGTGCCAGCAGCCCCACGGTGGGGACACGAGAGACCCAGTACTTC	CASSPTVGTRETQYF
TRBV9	TRBJ2-1	.	few	TGTGCCAGCAGCGCCAGCTGGGGTTGGAATGAGCAGTTCTTC	CASSASWGWNEQFF
TRBV2	TRBJ2-1	TRBD2	.	TGTGCCAGCAGTGAGGAGCGGGGAGTCTGGAATGAGCAGTTCTTC	CASSEERGVWNEQFF
TRBV20-1	TRBJ2-1	.	many	TGCAGTGCTAGATCCAGGGGCGCGGATGAGCAGTTCTTC	CSARSRGADEQFF
TRBV11-2	TRBJ2-7	.	many	TGTGCCAGCAGCTTAGCCCACGAGCAGTACTTC	CASSLAHEQYF
TRBV9	TRBJ2-7	.	.	TGTGCCAGCAGCGGCTCCCAGGGTTTCGGCTACGAGCAGTACTTC	CASSGSQGFGYEQYF
TRBV5-1	TRBJ2-7	.	.	TGCGCCAGCAGCTTGGCCCCAGGGAGCTACGAGCAGTACTTC	CASSLAPGSYEQYF
TRBV29-1	TRBJ2-7	TRBD2	many	TGCAGCGTCGCCGGGCTAGCGGGAAGCTCCGAGCAGTACTTC	CSVAGLAGSSEQYF
TRBV27	TRBJ2-3	TRBD2	.	TGTGCCAGCAGGAGGACTAGCGGGGGAGGCCTTGATACGCAGTATTTT	CASRRTSGGGLDTQYF
TRBV27	TRBJ1-6	.	many	TGTGCCAGCAGTTTTGGGGTGAAAGGGAATTCACCCCTCCACTTT	CASSFGVKGNSPLHF
TRBV6-5	TRBJ1-1	TRBD1	.	TGTGCCAGCAGTTACCTGGGACAGGGGAGTACTGAAGCTTTCTTT	CASSYLGQGSTEAFF
TRBV27	TRBJ2-5	TRBD1	few	TGTGCCAGCAGTTCGGGACAGGGGGGTTATGAGACCCAGTACTTC	CASSSGQGGYETQYF
TRBV10-3	TRBJ2-1	.	.	TGTGCCATCAGTGAGTCGAGAGGGCGATCGAGCGACAATGAGCAGTTCTTC	CAISESRGRSSDNEQFF
TRBV6-1	TRBJ1-3	.	.	TGTGCCAGCAGTGAAGCGCTTGGCGGTAGGGCAGCTTTGTACGGAAACACCATATATTTT	CASSEALGGRAALYGNTIYF
TRBV6-2/TRBV6-3	TRBJ2-2	.	.	TGTGCCAGCAGTTATCTGGACGGGGAGCTGTTTTTT	CASSYLDGELFF
TRBV6-5	TRBJ2-7	TRBD2	few	TGTGCCAGCAGTTCCGCGGGGAGGGCCCACGAGCAGTACTTC	CASSSAGRAHEQYF